This TCR beta chain was retrieved from a study of cytomegalovirus exposure and HLA in healthy donors. Germline V CDR1 and CDR2: SNHLY, FYNNEI. The CDR3 spans 16 residues. The junction had 4 bases not matched to a gene; V was cut back by 3 bases and J by 4 bases. As for this clone: As yet, its antigen is unknown.

Study observations and caveats: Sequencing artifact likely explains a cluster of highly shared sequence variants. Accurate prediction of HLA-A and HLA-B alleles (for most subjects) was reportedly achieved from TCR beta sequences. V- and J-gene trimming in TCR beta was tied to a missense DCLRE1C variant by an analysis performed later.

Use of 60 Vbeta and 13 Jbeta primers characterized the PCR. TCRdb's table, derived via immunoSEQ multiplex PCR, lists solely in-frame clones and lacks some. The data hold 200,000 or so clones, with under 90% observed a single time. V gene TRBV2 combines with J gene TRBJ2-1; 12 bases are shared with TRBD2. The sample was PBMCs. This clonotype was sampled from a human donor in good health. For the CDR3, the DNA is TGTGCCAGCAGTGACAGACTAGCGGGAGATTACAATGAGCAGTTCTTC. It codes for CASSDRLAGDYNEQFF.